These 28 T cell receptor beta chains were all obtained from the same sample, sequenced in a study of graft-versus-host responses after intestinal transplantation. Profiled with immunoSEQ multiplex PCR; TCRdb holds only in-frame clones, not every one. The data hold about 11,000 clones, with approximately 76% observed a single time. To release intraepithelial and lamina propria lymphocytes, the graft tissue was processed. The starting material was ileum tissue, obtained 23 days after intestinal transplant. The receptors derive from a human patient who received an intestinal transplant, so some T cells may come from the graft donor.

DNA for the CDR3: TGCGCCAGCAGCCAAGTATTAGCTCAGCCCCAGCATTTT. Its protein is CASSQVLAQPQHF. This chain joins TRBV4-1 and TRBJ1-5; D not resolved. CDR3 length: 13 residues. Germline lookup yields CDR1 MGHRA and CDR2 YSYEKL. V lost 1 base and J 6 bases, leaving 7 bases between the germline ends.

This clone was seen once. The chain carries TRBV5-6 and TRBJ2-7; 9 bases are shared with TRBD2. The CDR3 has 15 amino acids. Trimming took 4 bases from V and 5 from J; bases not matched to a gene: 10. CDR1 and CDR2 (germline): SGHDT, YYEEEE. The CDR3 region is CASSRSGTSTNEQYF. Here the CDR3 DNA reads TGTGCCAGCAGCCGGTCCGGGACTAGCACCAACGAGCAGTACTTC.

There are a few counts of this clone. The chain uses TRBV11-3 and TRBJ2-1; D is undetermined. CDR1 is SGHNT and CDR2 is YENEEA in the germline V gene. Deletions cut 0 bases from V and 2 bases from J, with 2 bases between. The CDR3 is 13 residues long. CDR3 protein: CASSLDAYNEQFF. Written as DNA, the CDR3 is TGTGCCAGCAGCTTAGATGCCTACAATGAGCAGTTCTTC.

The chain has TRBV9 and TRBJ2-7, with D tentatively TRBD2 (6 bases). Trimming pared 9 bases from V and 6 bases from J, leaving 16 bases between. Germline-derived CDR1 and CDR2 are SGDLS and YYNGEE. The CDR3 totals 12 residues. CDR3 nucleotides: TGTGCCACCTCCCGGCGGGATGGCGAGCAGTACTTC. It is translated as CATSRRDGEQYF.

Worth noting for this clone: The identical CDR3 is also encoded by other nucleotide sequences in the sample. The chain carries TRBV9 and TRBJ2-7; 8 bases map to TRBD2. V shed 4 bases and J 7 bases; nucleotides not matched to a gene: 13. The germline V gene encodes CDR1 SGDLS and CDR2 YYNGEE. The CDR3 contains 15 residues. This CDR3 reads CASSPPFGGGGEQYF. The CDR3 DNA reads as TGTGCCAGCAGCCCTCCCTTTGGGGGCGGGGGGGAGCAGTACTTC.

The gene calls are TRBV5-1 and TRBJ2-3, with TRBD1 matching 10 bases. The CDR3 sequence is 16 residues long. Germline V gives CDR1 SGHRS, CDR2 YFSETQ. Losses at the gene ends were 3 bases for V and 1 base for J; bases not matched to a gene: 5. The CDR3 sequence is CASSWTGTGGTDTQYF. The DNA for the CDR3 is TGCGCCAGCAGCTGGACCGGGACAGGGGGCACAGATACGCAGTATTTT.

The chain recombines TRBV9 with TRBJ2-1; TRBD2 might be the D (6 bases). This CDR3 comprises 17 residues. The germline gives CDR1 SGDLS, CDR2 YYNGEE. The germline V and J ends were trimmed by 4 bases and 7 bases, with 24 bases remaining between them. CDR3 coding DNA: TGTGCCAGCAGCTTACCCCCTAATAGCGGTTTATGGAATGAGCAGTTCTTC. This translates into CASSLPPNSGLWNEQFF.

J is TRBJ1-4 and V is TRBV2; TRBD1 is a possible D gene (5 bases). Germline loops: CDR1 SNHLY, CDR2 FYNNEI. The CDR3 is made up of 15 amino acids. Trimming stripped 6 bases from V and 4 bases from J, with 15 bases between. CDR3 DNA: TGTGCCAGCAGCATGTCCGGGGCCTATAATGAAAAACTGTTTTTT. It encodes CASSMSGAYNEKLFF.

The chain couples TRBV19 to TRBJ1-1; TRBD1 aligns across 7 bases. This CDR3 region has 14 residues. In germline, CDR1 is LNHDA, CDR2 SQIVND (reference sequence). Germline trimming cut 3 bases from V and 4 bases from J; bases unmatched to any gene: 5. The CDR3, as DNA: TGTGCCAGTAGTATCGGCAGGGGGTCCACTGAAGCTTTCTTT. Encoded protein: CASSIGRGSTEAFF.

The chain joins TRBV11-2 to TRBJ2-7, with 8 bases lining up with TRBD1. CDR1 is SGHAT and CDR2 is FQNNGV in the germline V gene. With V trimmed by 2 bases and J by 4 bases, 1 base remained unmatched. The CDR3 runs to 13 residues. CDR3 in amino acids: CASSLRTGYEQYF. In DNA form, the CDR3 reads TGTGCCAGCAGCTTAAGGACAGGGTACGAGCAGTACTTC.

The chain couples TRBV18 to TRBJ2-6; D not certain. CDR3 length equals 14 residues. V lost 5 bases to trimming and J lost 0 bases, with 5 bases between them. CDR1 and CDR2 from the germline V gene are KGHSH and LQKENI. CDR3: CASSSGSGANVLTF. The CDR3 DNA sequence: TGTGCCAGCTCATCAGGCTCTGGGGCCAACGTCCTGACTTTC. Drawing the rest from reference TRBV18 and TRBJ2-6, the complete variable domain is NAGVMQNPRHLVRRRGQEARLRCSPMKGHSHVYWYRQLPEEGLKFMVYLQKENIIDESGMPKERFSAEFPKEGPSILRIQQVVRGDSAAYFCASSSGSGANVLTFGAGSRLTVL.

The gene calls are TRBV5-6 and TRBJ2-1; 9 bases line up with TRBD2. V lost 0 bases to trimming and J lost 8 bases; unmatched junction nucleotides: 9. The germline CDR1 and CDR2 sequences are SGHDT and YYEEEE. CDR3 size: 16 residues. CDR3 sequence reads: CASSLGLAGVFDEQFF. CDR3 bases: TGTGCCAGCAGCTTGGGGTTAGCGGGAGTCTTTGATGAGCAGTTCTTC.

This clone was recorded once. V gene TRBV5-6 combines with J gene TRBJ1-1, with a possible D match to TRBD1 (5 bases). The CDR3 loop spans 16 amino acids. Germline values: CDR1 SGHDT, CDR2 YYEEEE. The V and J ends lost 2 bases and 4 bases respectively, with 18 bases between them. The CDR3 bases are TGTGCCAGCAGCTTTTATATATCCAGGGACCTCACTGAAGCTTTCTTT. It yields the protein CASSFYISRDLTEAFF.

The chain carries TRBV5-1 and TRBJ1-2; D may be TRBD1 (6 bases). Trimming removed 0 bases from V and 10 bases from J, with 13 bases in between. The CDR3 has 13 amino acids. CDR1 is SGHRS, CDR2 YFSETQ, per germline. The CDR3 spells CASSLDRVADYTF. CDR3 sequence (DNA): TGCGCCAGCAGCTTGGACAGGGTTGCGGACTACACCTTC.

The rearrangement links TRBV6-4 to TRBJ2-3; maybe TRBD2 (6 bases). The V end was cut by 0 bases, the J end by 4 bases, with 8 bases between. The germline gives CDR1 MRHNA, CDR2 SNTAGT. CDR3 length: 14 residues. In DNA, the CDR3 is TGTGCCAGCAGTGACTCAGGGGAGGCAGATACGCAGTATTTT. It is translated as CASSDSGEADTQYF.

This clone was recorded a few times. The chain couples TRBV9 to TRBJ2-1; 8 bases align to TRBD2. J lost 0 bases, V lost 4 bases, and 3 bases had no gene match. CDR3 size: 15 residues. Per germline, CDR1 SGDLS and CDR2 YYNGEE. The CDR3 here is CASSLSGSSYNEQFF. CDR3 DNA: TGTGCCAGCAGCCTGAGCGGGAGCTCCTACAATGAGCAGTTCTTC. The full variable domain, its missing parts supplied by reference TRBV9 and TRBJ2-1, is DSGVTQTPKHLITATGQRVTLRCSPRSGDLSVYWYQQSLDQGLQFLIQYYNGEERAKGNILERFSAQQFPDLHSELNLSSLELGDSALYFCASSLSGSSYNEQFFGPGTRLTVL.

J is TRBJ2-3 and V is TRBV28; TRBD2 matches at 12 bases. Germline CDR1 is MDHEN and CDR2 is SYDVKM. This CDR3 comprises 15 residues. V was clipped by 2 bases and J by 9 bases; unmatched bases: 6. CDR3 amino acids: CASSLGGTSGRTQYF. The CDR3, as DNA: TGTGCCAGCAGTTTAGGTGGGACTAGCGGGCGAACGCAGTATTTT.

This chain links TRBV10-1 with TRBJ2-2; perhaps TRBD1 as D (6 bases). V was trimmed by 5 bases and J by 6 bases, leaving 13 bases between them. The CDR3 length is 14 residues. Per the germline V gene, CDR1 is WNHNN and CDR2 is SYGVQD (reference sequence). CDR3 nucleotide sequence: TGCGCCAGCAGTCCTCCAGGGGCGGCCGGGGAGCTGTTTTTT. It codes for CASSPPGAAGELFF.

This clone was seen only once. The rearrangement links TRBV19 to TRBJ2-3, with 7 bases fitting TRBD2. The CDR3 runs 15 residues. From germline, CDR1 is LNHDA and CDR2 SQIVND (reference sequence). Trimming at V came to 1 base and at J to 2 bases, leaving 3 bases not matched to a gene. The CDR3: CASSIGAGVTDTQYF. The CDR3 nucleotides read TGTGCCAGTAGTATAGGGGCGGGGGTCACAGATACGCAGTATTTT. Full variable domain (outside the CDR3, taken from reference TRBV19 and TRBJ2-3): DGGITQSPKYLFRKEGQNVTLSCEQNLNHDAMYWYRQDPGQGLRLIYYSQIVNDFQKGDIAEGYSVSREKKESFPLTVTSAQKNPTAFYLCASSIGAGVTDTQYFGPGTRLTVL.

The chain uses TRBV28 and TRBJ1-5; D is unresolved. Trimming left V 2 bases short and J 0 bases short, with 5 bases between. The germline V gene has CDR1 MDHEN and CDR2 SYDVKM. CDR3 size: 14 residues. The CDR3 sequence is CASSLPGSNQPQHF. The CDR3 coding sequence is TGTGCCAGCAGTTTACCGGGTAGCAATCAGCCCCAGCATTTT. Full variable domain (missing parts from reference TRBV28 and TRBJ1-5): DVKVTQSSRYLVKRTGEKVFLECVQDMDHENMFWYRQDPGLGLRLIYFSYDVKMKEKGDIPEGYSVSREKKERFSLILESASTNQTSMYLCASSLPGSNQPQHFGDGTRLSIL.

This clone came up a few times. J is TRBJ2-7 and V is TRBV7-9, with TRBD1 as a possible D gene (5 bases). Germline V gives CDR1 SEHNR, CDR2 FQNEAQ (reference sequence). The CDR3 consists of 13 residues. Trimming left V 4 bases short and J 1 base short, with 8 bases between. The CDR3 sequence: CASSSRQSYEQYF. The CDR3 coding sequence is TGTGCCAGCAGCTCTAGACAGTCCTACGAGCAGTACTTC. Using reference TRBV7-9 and TRBJ2-7 for the parts outside the CDR3, the full variable domain is DTGVSQNPRHKITKRGQNVTFRCDPISEHNRLYWYRQTLGQGPEFLTYFQNEAQLEKSRLLSDRFSAERPKGSFSTLEIQRTEQGDSAMYLCASSSRQSYEQYFGPGTRLTVT.

This clone was detected only a few times. DNA of the CDR3: TGTGCCAGCAGTTTAATGAGCACCTACGGTGAGCAGTTCTTC. This translates into CASSLMSTYGEQFF. The chain uses TRBV28 and TRBJ2-1; D unclear. V was pared by 2 bases and J by 9 bases, with 14 bases between. Germline V CDR1 and CDR2: MDHEN, SYDVKM. CDR3 length: 14 amino acids.

This chain joins TRBV28 and TRBJ2-6; no reliable D call. Germline lookup yields CDR1 MDHEN and CDR2 SYDVKM. V was pared by 6 bases and J by 0 bases, with 6 bases between. This CDR3 region has 14 residues. For the CDR3, the DNA is TGTGCCAGCAGAAAAAGCTCTGGGGCCAACGTCCTGACTTTC. Its translation: CASRKSSGANVLTF.

There are a few counts of this clone. The chain has TRBV5-1 and TRBJ1-6, with TRBD1 as a possible D gene (6 bases). This CDR3 contains 16 residues. Germline CDR1 is SGHRS and CDR2 is YFSETQ. Trimming removed 1 base at V and 0 bases at J, with 8 bases between. Written as DNA, the CDR3 is TGCGCCAGCAGCTTGACAGGGAGCTCCTATAATTCACCCCTCCACTTT. It is translated as CASSLTGSSYNSPLHF.

The chain uses TRBV7-9 and TRBJ1-1; TRBD1 agrees at 10 bases. This CDR3 region has 14 residues. Germline V gene sequence: CDR1 SEHNR, CDR2 FQNEAQ (reference sequence). J gave up 1 base and V 6 bases, and 2 bases lay outside the gene matches. The CDR3 nucleotides read TGTGCCAGCAGTTGGACAGGGGGGAACACTGAAGCTTTCTTT. As protein: CASSWTGGNTEAFF.

For this clone: The junction does not match germline at one end; this may be a read error. The chain is built from TRBV5-1 and TRBJ1-3; D remains ambiguous. CDR1 and CDR2 (germline): SGHRS, YFSETQ. The CDR3 is made up of 15 amino acids. CDR3 in DNA: TGCGCCAGCAGCCGGGCGGGTTTTTACGGAAACACCGTATATTTT. Protein product: CASSRAGFYGNTVYF.

The V and J genes are TRBV4-1 and TRBJ1-1; a weak D match, TRBD1 (6 bases). Trimming left V 1 base short and J 8 bases short, with 11 bases between. Per germline, CDR1 MGHRA and CDR2 YSYEKL. CDR3 length: 13 amino acids. Written as DNA, the CDR3 is TGCGCCAGCAGCCAAGCCAGGACAGTCGAAGCTTTCTTT. The encoded protein is CASSQARTVEAFF.

CDR3 residues: CASGPIPGAGTGELFF. The CDR3 DNA reads TGTGCTAGTGGTCCCATCCCGGGAGCGGGCACCGGGGAGCTGTTTTTT. The chain carries TRBV12-5 and TRBJ2-2, with D perhaps matching TRBD2 (6 bases). The germline V and J ends were trimmed by 5 bases and 4 bases, with 17 bases remaining between them. This CDR3 comprises 16 residues. Germline V gene data show CDR1 as LGHNT and CDR2 as FRNRAP.